Below, one T cell receptor (beta chain) is given with its context. This record comes from a study of cytomegalovirus exposure and HLA in healthy donors. Study-level information: It was reported in a later analysis that the same platform had been used for the 120 or so validation repertoires as for the roughly 650 first-cohort repertoires.

Some clones are missing from TCRdb's copy, which holds only in-frame ones; the method was immunoSEQ multiplex PCR. The repertoire includes 30,000 to 40,000 clones, about 93% of them detected once, and about 3.1% sits in the top ten. V trimming: 2 bases; J trimming: 8 bases; junction bases outside the gene matches: 6. The CDR3 length is 16 residues. CDR1 and CDR2 from the germline V gene are MNHEY and SVGAGI. The specimen sequenced was PBMCs. This sequence joins TRBV6-5 and TRBJ2-1, with 13 positions matching TRBD2. The source is a man between 18 and 35 years old in good health and CMV-seronegative. DNA of the CDR3: TGTGCCAGCAGTTACACCAGGACTAGCGGGGGCGATGAGCAGTTCTTC. Translated: CASSYTRTSGGDEQFF.